These T cell receptor beta chains were read from a single sample in a study of blood T cell repertoires in COVID-19. Assay: immunoSEQ multiplex PCR; the TCRdb copy retains only in-frame clones and omits some. The sample consists of under 15,000 clones, roughly nine tenths of them appearing once. The sequencing input was peripheral blood. These receptor sequences come from a man in his 70s with active COVID-19. CDR3s include the opening cysteine and the closing phenylalanine or tryptophan. Each record gives: clone size, V gene, CDR3 protein. Some rows have no size entry. The others give once, few or many, or a class for an expanded clone.

- TRBV5-5 CASSSRSGGDEQYF
- TRBV6-5 CASGYLWRGNQPQHF
- TRBV3-1/TRBV3-2 CASSQASSGEQFF
- TRBV25-1 CASWGEDFNTGELFF
- TRBV12-3/TRBV12-4 CASSFSGEQFF
once TRBV19 CASSSPAGGYEQYF
- TRBV6-5 CASSYRDPLNSPLHF
- TRBV7-2 CASSPTLAGGSEQFF
- TRBV7-3 CASSLTSGQALHF
- TRBV25-1 CASSESMGDRGEQYF
- TRBV29-1 CSETSGESGKTQYF
- TRBV4-3 CASSQLAGAYNEQFF
- TRBV4-3 CASSELGNTGELFF
- TRBV7-7 CASSLGLADEQFF
- TRBV29-1 CSVDGLAGVEEQYF
- TRBV3-1/TRBV3-2 CASSDGESYEQYF
- TRBV2 CASRLRTTGTPYGYTF
- TRBV7-9 CASSPLAGTGANQPQHF
- TRBV7-8 CASSLEIRTSRNEQFF
- TRBV6-6 CASSLRTSGGVSYNEQFF
- TRBV7-2 CASSLDSRPTALHF
- TRBV6-5 CASTNSYTEAFF
- TRBV9 CASSVARSSGANVLTF
- TRBV12-3/TRBV12-4 CASQEGYGYTF
- TRBV19 CASNRREIDTQYF
- TRBV23-1 CASSHKSGPPGQGANRWAFF
- TRBV11-2 CASSILTSGFYNEQFF
- TRBV18 CASSPETGSYGYTF
- TRBV4-3 CASSYGTEGRYGYTF
- TRBV5-5 CASSLKTGGEQYF
- TRBV11-3 CASRQSTGNTIYF
- TRBV6-2/TRBV6-3 CASSFRGGALSYNEQFF
- TRBV19 CASRYPSDTNYGYTF
- TRBV3-1/TRBV3-2 CASSRGGERVTEAFF
- TRBV19 CASSPRTSGRSYEQYF
- TRBV7-8 CASSLTLAGGQPQHF
- TRBV6-5 CASSYIGFSGAYEQYF
- TRBV4-1 CASSQDLATTDTQYF
- TRBV12-3/TRBV12-4 CASSRGTQETQYF
- TRBV3-1/TRBV3-2 CASRVQGGTEAFF